The rows below give T cell receptor beta chains drawn from one sample of a study of OX40 agonist ivuxolimab in advanced cancers. Measured with immunoSEQ multiplex PCR; TCRdb has only the in-frame clones, and not every one. The table includes tens of thousands of clones, 82% detected once. The sample here was CD4+ or CD8+ T cells sorted from blood, taken in a trial of the OX40 agonist ivuxolimab. These receptors all come from an adult with an advanced solid tumor such as melanoma, head and neck, liver or kidney cancer. Each CDR3 is given with its conserved first and last residue. A D gene is named only where the DNA matches it firmly. Expanded clones are given a class, and other clones once, few, many or no size at all.

J: TRBJ2-7; size: NA; V: TRBV5-5; D: NA; CDR3: CASSLVGRSYEQYF; DNA: TGTGCCAGCAGCTTGGTGGGACGGAGCTACGAGCAGTACTTC
J: TRBJ2-7; size: NA; V: TRBV11-2; D: TRBD2; CDR3: CASSPGLAVYEQYF; DNA: TGTGCCAGCAGCCCAGGACTAGCCGTCTACGAGCAGTACTTC
J: TRBJ2-7; size: medium-sized; V: TRBV2; D: TRBD1; CDR3: CASRGQSRSYEQYF; DNA: TGTGCCAGCAGGGGACAGTCACGCTCCTACGAGCAGTACTTC
J: TRBJ2-3; size: NA; V: TRBV18; D: TRBD2; CDR3: CASSPGLAGGMSVPDTQYF; DNA: TGTGCCAGCTCACCCGGACTAGCGGGGGGGATGTCCGTCCCAGATACGCAGTATTTT
J: TRBJ1-2; size: NA; V: TRBV23-1; D: TRBD1; CDR3: CASTRKIQQGGYGYTF; DNA: TGCGCCAGCACTCGGAAAATACAACAGGGGGGCTATGGCTACACCTTC
J: TRBJ2-1; size: NA; V: TRBV6-6; D: TRBD1; CDR3: CASSRQGGPYNEQFF; DNA: TGTGCCAGCAGCCGACAGGGCGGGCCCTACAATGAGCAGTTCTTC
J: TRBJ1-1; size: NA; V: TRBV6-5; D: NA; CDR3: CASSYSIGANTEAFF; DNA: TGTGCCAGCAGTTACTCGATTGGGGCGAACACTGAAGCTTTCTTT
J: TRBJ1-1; size: NA; V: TRBV5-1; D: TRBD1; CDR3: CASTEQGAEAFF; DNA: TGCGCCAGCACCGAACAGGGGGCCGAAGCTTTCTTT
J: TRBJ2-3; size: NA; V: TRBV5-5; D: TRBD1; CDR3: CASSPRTGASTDTQYF; DNA: TGTGCCAGCAGCCCCCGGACAGGGGCCAGCACAGATACGCAGTATTTT
J: TRBJ1-1; size: NA; V: TRBV6-5; D: NA; CDR3: CASSYSWMNTEAFF; DNA: TGTGCCAGCAGTTACTCCTGGATGAACACTGAAGCTTTCTTT
J: TRBJ1-2; size: NA; V: TRBV13; D: NA; CDR3: CASSLGLPFYGHTF; DNA: TGTGCCAGCAGCTTAGGCCTACCTTTTTATGGCCACACCTTC
J: TRBJ1-2; size: NA; V: TRBV5-4; D: TRBD1; CDR3: CASSSTGGEVYGYTF; DNA: TGTGCCAGCAGTTCTACAGGGGGCGAGGTTTATGGCTACACCTTC
J: TRBJ1-3; size: NA; V: TRBV7-9; D: NA; CDR3: CASSSTALRSGNTIYF; DNA: TGTGCCAGCAGCTCGACAGCTCTTAGGTCTGGAAACACCATATATTTT
J: TRBJ1-6; size: NA; V: TRBV25-1; D: NA; CDR3: CATRERDSPLHF; DNA: TGTGCCACCCGAGAAAGGGATTCACCCCTCCACTTT
J: TRBJ2-3; size: NA; V: TRBV5-4; D: NA; CDR3: CASSSWGASDTQYF; DNA: TGTGCCAGCAGCTCCTGGGGGGCCAGCGATACGCAGTATTTT
J: TRBJ1-2; size: NA; V: TRBV28; D: NA; CDR3: CASSFGAGSYGYTF; DNA: TGTGCCAGCAGTTTCGGGGCGGGCTCCTATGGCTACACCTTC
J: TRBJ2-3; size: few; V: TRBV7-9; D: TRBD1; CDR3: CASSSPTGTTDTQYF; DNA: TGTGCCAGCAGCTCCCCGACAGGGACAACAGATACGCAGTATTTT
J: TRBJ2-1; size: once; V: TRBV7-8; D: TRBD2; CDR3: CASSLARLPGGYNEQFF; DNA: TGTGCCAGCAGCTTAGCTCGCCTCCCGGGGGGGTACAATGAGCAGTTCTTC
J: TRBJ2-3; size: NA; V: TRBV27; D: NA; CDR3: CASGGSVRYF; DNA: TGTGCCAGCGGGGGGAGCGTCCGGTATTTT
J: TRBJ2-5; size: NA; V: TRBV15; D: NA; CDR3: CATSRDHGVQETQYF; DNA: TGTGCCACCAGCAGAGATCACGGGGTACAAGAGACCCAGTACTTC
J: TRBJ2-7; size: NA; V: TRBV30; D: NA; CDR3: CAWSPFLDSRTYEQYF; DNA: TGTGCCTGGAGTCCATTTCTTGACTCAAGAACTTACGAGCAGTACTTC
J: TRBJ1-6; size: NA; V: TRBV9; D: NA; CDR3: CASSVEAESWNSPLHF; DNA: TGTGCCAGCAGCGTAGAGGCAGAGTCCTGGAATTCACCCCTCCACTTT
J: TRBJ2-3; size: NA; V: TRBV4-3; D: NA; CDR3: CASTPGGASTDTQYF; DNA: TGCGCCAGCACCCCCGGGGGAGCTAGCACAGATACGCAGTATTTT
J: TRBJ1-2; size: NA; V: TRBV5-4; D: NA; CDR3: CASSPGRRADDGYTF; DNA: TGTGCCAGCAGCCCTGGACGGAGGGCCGATGATGGCTACACCTTC
J: TRBJ2-3; size: NA; V: TRBV10-3; D: TRBD2; CDR3: CAISSPSAGGETQYF; DNA: TGTGCCATCAGTTCCCCTAGCGCGGGGGGCGAAACGCAGTATTTT
J: TRBJ1-6; size: NA; V: TRBV19; D: NA; CDR3: CASSTRGLGSYNSPLHF; DNA: TGTGCCAGTAGTACCAGAGGGCTGGGGTCCTATAATTCACCCCTCCACTTT
J: TRBJ2-3; size: NA; V: TRBV4-1; D: TRBD2; CDR3: CASSQERGLAGADTQYF; DNA: TGCGCCAGCAGCCAAGAGAGAGGACTAGCGGGAGCGGATACGCAGTATTTT
J: TRBJ2-1; size: once; V: TRBV15; D: TRBD1; CDR3: CATSSPGTGSNEQFF; DNA: TGTGCCACCAGCTCGCCCGGGACAGGCAGCAATGAGCAGTTCTTC
J: TRBJ2-2; size: NA; V: TRBV18; D: NA; CDR3: CASSSGTAFTGELFF; DNA: TGTGCCAGCTCAAGCGGGACAGCCTTCACCGGGGAGCTGTTTTTT
J: TRBJ1-2; size: NA; V: TRBV19; D: TRBD1; CDR3: CASTPRGSTGFLDYGYTF; DNA: TGTGCCAGTACCCCGAGGGGTTCGACAGGGTTCTTGGACTATGGCTACACCTTC
J: TRBJ1-1; size: NA; V: TRBV11-2; D: TRBD1; CDR3: CASSLNRGGTEAFF; DNA: TGTGCCAGCAGCCTCAACAGGGGAGGCACTGAAGCTTTCTTT
J: TRBJ1-2; size: NA; V: TRBV7-8; D: NA; CDR3: CASSPGSNYGYTF; DNA: TGTGCCAGCAGCCCCGGGAGTAACTATGGCTACACCTTC
J: TRBJ2-7; size: NA; V: TRBV5-6; D: NA; CDR3: CASSSRVPGRNLYEQYF; DNA: TGTGCCAGCAGCTCGAGAGTCCCAGGACGGAACCTCTACGAGCAGTACTTC
J: TRBJ2-2; size: NA; V: TRBV5-1; D: NA; CDR3: CASREGTLANTGELFF; DNA: TGCGCCAGCAGGGAAGGGACACTTGCGAACACCGGGGAGCTGTTTTTT
J: TRBJ1-3; size: once; V: TRBV6-5; D: NA; CDR3: CASSLEGSSGNTIYF; DNA: TGTGCCAGCAGCCTTGAGGGGAGCTCTGGAAACACCATATATTTT
J: TRBJ1-5; size: NA; V: TRBV19; D: NA; CDR3: CASSIGPDPPQHF; DNA: TGTGCCAGTAGTATAGGTCCAGACCCGCCCCAGCATTTT
J: TRBJ2-5; size: NA; V: TRBV5-1; D: NA; CDR3: CASSLQQSAGETQYF; DNA: TGCGCCAGCAGCTTGCAACAGAGTGCCGGAGAGACCCAGTACTTC
J: TRBJ2-5; size: NA; V: TRBV7-8; D: NA; CDR3: CASSFRDRKGEETQYF; DNA: TGTGCCAGCAGCTTCCGAGACAGGAAAGGGGAAGAGACCCAGTACTTC
J: TRBJ2-5; size: NA; V: TRBV13; D: TRBD2; CDR3: CASSLGASGGATETQYF; DNA: TGTGCCAGCAGCTTAGGCGCTAGCGGGGGGGCCACAGAGACCCAGTACTTC
J: TRBJ2-1; size: NA; V: TRBV6-5; D: TRBD2; CDR3: CASRPSRRGNNEQFF; DNA: TGTGCCAGCAGGCCCTCGAGGCGGGGGAACAATGAGCAGTTCTTC
J: TRBJ2-5; size: NA; V: TRBV5-6; D: NA; CDR3: CASSSFRGAETQYF; DNA: TGTGCCAGCAGCAGCTTTAGGGGGGCCGAGACCCAGTACTTC
J: TRBJ1-4; size: NA; V: TRBV4-1; D: NA; CDR3: CASSQDGIRRVEKLFF; DNA: TGCGCCAGCAGCCAAGACGGAATCCGGAGGGTTGAAAAACTGTTTTTT
J: TRBJ1-3; size: once; V: TRBV27; D: NA; CDR3: CASTDRSGSGNTIYF; DNA: TGTGCCAGCACCGACAGGTCTGGCTCTGGAAACACCATATATTTT
J: TRBJ2-7; size: NA; V: TRBV7-6; D: TRBD1; CDR3: CASSQGAGQGFSSYEQYF; DNA: TGTGCCAGCAGCCAGGGGGCAGGACAGGGGTTTAGCTCCTACGAGCAGTACTTC
J: TRBJ2-1; size: NA; V: TRBV5-1; D: TRBD2; CDR3: CASSFSAGGLKNEQFF; DNA: TGCGCCAGCAGCTTTTCTGCGGGGGGGCTAAAAAATGAGCAGTTCTTC
J: TRBJ1-4; size: NA; V: TRBV30; D: NA; CDR3: CAWSGEGGALNEKLFF; DNA: TGTGCCTGGAGTGGAGAAGGAGGCGCTCTTAATGAAAAACTGTTTTTT
J: TRBJ2-3; size: NA; V: TRBV4-1; D: NA; CDR3: CASSQGPRVSTDTQYF; DNA: TGCGCCAGCAGCCAGGGACCGCGGGTGTCGACAGATACGCAGTATTTT
J: TRBJ1-5; size: few; V: TRBV2; D: NA; CDR3: CASSTRGSSNQPQHF; DNA: TGTGCCAGCAGTACGAGAGGGTCTAGCAATCAGCCCCAGCATTTT
J: TRBJ1-6; size: NA; V: TRBV18; D: NA; CDR3: CASSPTPLQNSPLHF; DNA: TGTGCCAGCTCACCGACCCCTTTGCAGAATTCACCCCTCCACTTT
J: TRBJ2-3; size: NA; V: TRBV4-1; D: NA; CDR3: CASSLRADRPDTQYF; DNA: TGCGCCAGCAGCCTCAGGGCCGATAGGCCAGATACGCAGTATTTT
J: TRBJ2-3; size: NA; V: TRBV4-2; D: NA; CDR3: CASSQVNGGADTQYF; DNA: TGTGCCAGCAGCCAAGTGAACGGGGGAGCAGATACGCAGTATTTT
J: TRBJ2-7; size: NA; V: TRBV5-1; D: NA; CDR3: CASSSGLQGALGEQYF; DNA: TGCGCCAGCAGCTCGGGGCTGCAGGGAGCTTTGGGGGAGCAGTACTTC
J: TRBJ2-3; size: NA; V: TRBV4-1; D: TRBD2; CDR3: CASSQVRGAGVTDTQYF; DNA: TGCGCCAGCAGCCAAGTTAGAGGGGCGGGGGTTACAGATACGCAGTATTTT
J: TRBJ1-1; size: few; V: TRBV30; D: NA; CDR3: CAWGKGFEAFF; DNA: TGTGCCTGGGGGAAGGGTTTCGAAGCTTTCTTT
J: TRBJ1-3; size: NA; V: TRBV10-3; D: TRBD1; CDR3: CAIRGTDPGNTIYF; DNA: TGTGCCATCAGAGGGACAGACCCTGGAAACACCATATATTTT
J: TRBJ1-1; size: NA; V: TRBV6-1; D: NA; CDR3: CASSELVGGLNTEAFF; DNA: TGTGCCAGCAGTGAATTGGTCGGCGGATTGAACACTGAAGCTTTCTTT
J: TRBJ2-1; size: NA; V: TRBV19; D: TRBD1; CDR3: CASTPGQGELEQFF; DNA: TGTGCCAGTACCCCGGGACAGGGTGAACTCGAGCAGTTCTTC
J: TRBJ2-3; size: NA; V: TRBV14; D: TRBD2; CDR3: CASSPKTFLAGSTDTQYF; DNA: TGTGCCAGCAGCCCTAAGACGTTCCTAGCGGGTAGCACAGATACGCAGTATTTT